The subject of this entry is one TCR beta chain. This clonotype was found many times. There is no known antigen for this receptor. No quality values exist for individual bases; no much larger clone is one base distant. Only healthy Caucasian donors were included. Three pairs of female monozygotic twins, all aged about 18 to 29 years, were included in the twin cohort. Positive isolation kits from Invitrogen were used to isolate CD4+ and CD8+ T cell populations. This specimen belongs to a study of identical twins listed by TCRdb under 2016. About the full investigation: The study deep-sequenced TCR alpha and beta repertoires from monozygotic twins, unrelated adults of various ages and cord blood to test whether fetal clonotypes persist. Replicate twin experiments were performed at different times using different library preparation protocols to rule out contamination.

Preparation of the library involved 5' RACE. This sample was sequenced with an Illumina HiSeq 2000. A universal primer binding site was added through template switching, and the final cDNA carried a unique molecular identifier so that TCR cDNA molecules could be counted accurately. First-strand cDNA for TCR alpha and beta chains was synthesized from specific primers in the conserved constant-segment region. To control for contamination, every cDNA library carried two barcodes: a SMART-Mk sample barcode plus Illumina barcodes. TruSeq adapter sequences along with Illumina sample barcodes were introduced in two successive PCR steps. The Illumina HiSeq platform was used with custom primers to sequence TCR alpha and beta cDNA libraries. In the source study's methods: Raw reads were processed with MiGEC to extract unique molecular identifiers, and MiXCR was used to determine CDR3 positions. For each individual, recombination models were inferred using an EM algorithm with the repgenHMM and IGoR tools. Shared clonotypes were analyzed with the tcR package in R, and sharing was normalized by the product of cloneset sizes. To study raw recombination free of thymic and clonal selection effects, out-of-frame nonproductive sequences were analyzed. TCRdb reprocessed the public reads (quality trimming at Q25 with fastp, clone calling with MiXCR) and kept in-frame beta chains. Each CDR3 protein gets just one entry, which takes the most common genes and DNA from the rows behind it. For this entry, the V and J calls and clone size follow TCRdb and not the study's own pipeline. For this sample there are 300,000 or so distinct CDR3 sequences; roughly 8.6% appear just once. The top ten clones comprise 5.5% to 9% of the sample.

The junction carries 15 bases between V and J, which are trimmed by 5 bases and 7 bases respectively. The CDR3 covers 12 residues, taking in both the cysteine and the phenylalanine. CDR3 DNA is the only sequence kept; it has 36 bases, read in frame from the first base. CDR1 and CDR2, per the germline V gene (reference sequence), are DFQATT and SNEGSKA. Results the study describes overall, beyond this receptor: Invariant T cells such as MAIT and iNKT could partly confound zero-insertion analyses, although diverse VJ usage argued against such confounding for most clonotypes. Abundant cord blood beta clonotypes had fewer insertions, young adult naive repertoires showed a similar but weaker trend, and memory repertoires showed no such trend. In monozygotic twins, out-of-frame TCR alpha sharing was systematically underestimated by recombination models, although the models agreed with sharing between unrelated individuals. Out-of-frame TCR alpha sequences shared between twins showed an excess of low generation-probability sequences compared with coincidental sharing between unrelated individuals. Because the same donors could not be followed over many years, the conclusions depended on cross-sectional statistical analysis. A weaker excess of twin sharing was found in beta out-of-frame sequences because the signal-to-noise ratio was lowered by fewer shared sequences.

Separately, the same data were catalogued under a study of yellow fever vaccine responses in identical twins. The second study also describes: According to the authors, in identical twins the way T cells responded to vaccination appeared partly convergent and partly personalized. Focusing on identical twins, the study followed the T cell clones that responded to the vaccine, and did so with precision.

Rearrangement joined TRBV20-1 to TRBJ2-7, with the D gene uncertain. Sequenced input: CD8+ T cells sorted from blood. This receptor was taken from a woman aged 18-29 years in good health. The nucleotide sequence is given as TGCAGTGCTTCGGATAGATCTTGGGAGCAGTACTTC. This encodes CSASDRSWEQYF.